The following is a TCR beta chain sequence with its context. What it binds is not known. Looked up from germline, CDR1 is SGHTA and CDR2 is FQGTGA. This CDR3 contains 14 residues. V was clipped by 5 bases and J by 1 base, with 11 bases between them. The sample comes from a study of breast tumors, draining lymph nodes, adjacent tissues. The study, taken as a whole, reports: That most tumor T cells come from lymph nodes remained unproven. Tumors had less TCR diversity than lymph nodes, more than nontumor tissue. The data were judged consistent with most tumor T cells coming from lymph node and expanding in tumor.

Using its own MiXCR run on the multiplex PCR reads, TCRdb lists one record per CDR3 protein. The table has 15,000 or so distinct CDR3 sequences, approximately 45% seen once. Specimen: tumor-adjacent breast tissue. The origin of this receptor is a female donor with breast cancer. Some clones in this sample may be carry-over from other donors' samples. This chain links TRBV7-3 with TRBJ1-1; D ambiguous. CDR3 in DNA: TGTGCCAGCAGCCTGAACGGTCCGAACACTGAAGCTTTCTTT. This gives the protein CASSLNGPNTEAFF.